A single sample is the source of the 21 T cell receptor beta chains below, sequenced in a study of spatial heterogeneity in lung cancer. Each CDR3 protein is one row after TCRdb ran MiXCR on the 5' RACE reads. The repertoire holds 8,500 to 9,000 distinct CDR3 sequences, about 4.6% seen once, with around 30% in the top ten. Time point given: sample taken at primary tumor resection. Whole RNA obtained from tumor, nontumor lung or frozen PBMC underwent sequencing without sorting. The sample was PBMCs, taken at surgery. These receptors were collected from a male donor with early-stage non-small cell lung cancer.

The table lists this clonotype with a few counts. With the library built for alpha chains, this beta chain is off target and its frequency is not meaningful. The chain links TRBV7-9 to TRBJ1-2, with D unresolved. Looked up from germline, CDR1 is SEHNR and CDR2 is FQNEAQ (reference sequence). The length of the CDR3 is 14 residues. Trimming stripped 4 bases from V and 6 bases from J, with 15 bases between. CDR3 residues: CASSSIDHDHGYTF. The CDR3 region has the DNA TGTGCCAGCAGCTCTATAGACCATGACCATGGCTACACCTTC.

In its sample, this clonotype is medium-sized. Because the library targeted alpha chains, this beta chain is an off-target read whose size means little. This chain joins TRBV5-6 and TRBJ1-1, with D perhaps matching TRBD1 (5 bases). V was trimmed by 0 bases and J by 2 bases, leaving 11 bases between them. The CDR3 loop spans 15 amino acids. CDR1 is SGHDT and CDR2 is YYEEEE in the germline V gene. CDR3 protein: CASSLEAGLNTEAFF. CDR3 bases: TGTGCCAGCAGCTTGGAGGCGGGGCTAAACACTGAAGCTTTCTTT.

This clonotype has a count of ten or more. As an off-target read in a library built for alpha chains, this beta chain has a frequency of little significance. The rearrangement links TRBV5-6 to TRBJ1-2, with D uncertain. This CDR3 contains 11 residues. Germline CDR1 SGHDT, CDR2 YYEEEE. V gave up 6 bases and J gave up 8 bases, with 11 bases separating them. CDR3 sequence: CASTKEGGYTF. CDR3 DNA sequence: TGTGCCAGCACCAAGGAGGGCGGCTACACCTTC.

This clonotype was seen ten or more times. This beta chain is a stray sequence in a library constructed for alpha chains; its clone size is not meaningful. The gene calls are TRBV5-4 and TRBJ2-3, with 7 bases matching TRBD1. V trimming: 1 base; J trimming: 5 bases; junction bases outside the gene matches: 7. Germline assignment: CDR1 SGHNT and CDR2 YYREEE (reference sequence). CDR3 size: 15 residues. CDR3: CASSLTGVAEDTQYF. CDR3 nucleotide sequence: TGTGCCAGCAGCTTGACAGGGGTGGCGGAAGATACGCAGTATTTT.

About this clonotype: For a library built for alpha chains, this beta chain is a stray read; little rests on its size. The rearrangement links TRBV12-3 or TRBV12-4 to TRBJ2-7; TRBD1 agrees at 8 bases. V lost 6 bases to trimming and J lost 3 bases; unmatched junction nucleotides: 7. This CDR3 has 14 amino acids. As DNA, the CDR3 is TGTGCCAGCAGGTCCACAGGGGGTGGCTACGAGCAGTACTTC. As protein: CASRSTGGGYEQYF.

This clonotype counts as medium-sized (0.01 to 0.1%). The library was built for alpha chains, so this beta chain is an off-target read and its size means little. The CDR3 coding sequence is TGTGCCAGCAGCAGAAGGGACAGGAACTATGGCTACACCTTC. Residues: CASSRRDRNYGYTF. The rearrangement uses TRBV7-2 and TRBJ1-2; 8 bases map to TRBD1. CDR3 length: 14 residues. V dropped 5 bases and J dropped 2; count of bases not matched to a gene: 4. In germline, CDR1 is SGHTA, CDR2 FQGNSA.

Note on this clonotype: For a library built for alpha chains, this beta chain is a stray read; little rests on its size. CDR3: CASSLVAGQTNQPQHF. The CDR3 DNA is TGCGCCAGCAGCCTTGTTGCGGGACAGACTAATCAGCCCCAGCATTTT. This chain joins TRBV4-1 and TRBJ1-5; TRBD1 matches at 7 bases. This CDR3 has 16 amino acids. With V trimmed by 4 bases and J by 4 bases, 10 bases remained unmatched. The germline V gene encodes CDR1 MGHRA and CDR2 YSYEKL.

This clonotype was detected ten times or more. The library was prepared for alpha chains; this beta chain is a stray read, so its frequency means little. The V call is TRBV3-1, the J call TRBJ1-1; TRBD1 agrees at 9 bases. CDR1 LGHDT and CDR2 YNNKEL come from the germline V gene (reference sequence). The CDR3 has 15 amino acids. The junction had 8 bases not matched to a gene; V was cut back by 4 bases and J by 5 bases. The CDR3 DNA reads TGTGCCAGCAGCCCTAAACAGGGGGCACGAACTGAAGCTTTCTTT. As protein: CASSPKQGARTEAFF.

This clonotype has at least ten counts. Within a library made for alpha chains, this beta chain is off target, and its count is uninformative. The genes are TRBV20-1 and TRBJ2-3, with TRBD2 as a possible D gene (5 bases). Germline assignment: CDR1 DFQATT and CDR2 SNEGSKA (reference sequence). This CDR3 is built from 14 residues. V lost 5 bases, J lost 2 bases, and 14 bases lay in between. CDR3 region: CSADEGRFTDTQYF. The CDR3 DNA sequence: TGCAGTGCTGACGAGGGTCGATTCACAGATACGCAGTATTTT.

Relative to its sample, this clonotype is medium-sized. This beta chain is an unintended read in a library built for alpha chains; its size means little. This chain uses TRBV5-1 with TRBJ1-5; D might be TRBD1 (5 bases). The CDR3 runs 14 residues. V lost 3 bases to trimming and J lost 4 bases, with 11 bases between them. Germline lookup yields CDR1 SGHRS and CDR2 YFSETQ. Here the CDR3 DNA reads TGCGCCAGCAGCTACCCTGGGGGGAATCAGCCCCAGCATTTT. Its translation is CASSYPGGNQPQHF.

Of note for this clonotype: The library was designed around alpha chains, so this beta chain is a stray read whose abundance carries little weight. The chain recombines TRBV7-2 with TRBJ2-5; TRBD1 is a possible D gene (6 bases). V was pared by 3 bases and J by 5 bases, with 10 bases between. Germline CDR1 SGHTA, CDR2 FQGNSA. This CDR3 spans 13 amino acids. The CDR3 sequence: CASSFAGEETQYF. The DNA of the CDR3 is TGTGCCAGCAGCTTTGCAGGGGAGGAGACCCAGTACTTC. Variable domain in full (rest from reference TRBV7-2 and TRBJ2-5): GAGVSQSPSNKVTEKGKDVELRCDPISGHTALYWYRQSLGQGLEFLIYFQGNSAPDKSGLPSDRFSAERTGGSVSTLTIQRTQQEDSAVYLCASSFAGEETQYFGPGTRLLVL.

A remark on this clonotype: This beta chain is off target for a library built for alpha chains, so its abundance means little. The chain joins TRBV6-5 to TRBJ1-1, with D possibly being TRBD1 (6 bases). V lost 8 bases to trimming and J lost 4 bases, with 20 bases between them. From germline, CDR1 is MNHEY and CDR2 SVGAGI. The CDR3 is 15 residues long. This CDR3 is CASGSLTAGVTEAFF. In nucleotides, the CDR3 is TGTGCCAGCGGTTCACTGACCGCAGGGGTCACTGAAGCTTTCTTT.

This clonotype is termed medium-sized. The library was built for alpha chains, so this beta chain is an off-target read and its size means little. In nucleotides, the CDR3 is TGTGCCAGCAGCTTGGGGGGACCTCGACAGATTTACTATGGCTACACCTTC. Protein: CASSLGGPRQIYYGYTF. The V gene is TRBV5-6, the J gene TRBJ1-2; tentatively, D is TRBD1 (5 bases). This CDR3 region has 17 residues. With 0 bases removed from V and 3 bases from J, the gap between germline ends came to 18 bases. Per germline, CDR1 SGHDT and CDR2 YYEEEE. Full variable domain (missing parts from reference TRBV5-6 and TRBJ1-2): DAGVTQSPTHLIKTRGQQVTLRCSPKSGHDTVSWYQQALGQGPQFIFQYYEEEERQRGNFPDRFSGHQFPNYSSELNVNALLLGDSALYLCASSLGGPRQIYYGYTFGSGTRLTVV.

This clonotype is large within its sample. The library was built for alpha chains, so this beta chain is an off-target read and its size means little. The rearrangement joins TRBV20-1 to TRBJ1-1; 7 positions agree with TRBD1. CDR1 and CDR2 (germline): DFQATT, SNEGSKA (reference sequence). V lost 6 bases, J lost 4 bases, and 11 bases stayed unmatched. The CDR3 runs to 14 residues. Written as DNA, the CDR3 is TGCAGTGCGCGACAGGGTTCAAGGGGCACTGAAGCTTTCTTT. Encoded protein: CSARQGSRGTEAFF.

The sample holds many counts of this clonotype. This beta chain represents an off-target read in a library built for alpha chains; its size is of limited meaning. This chain uses TRBV28 with TRBJ1-2, with D perhaps matching TRBD1 (5 bases). Germline V gene sequence: CDR1 MDHEN, CDR2 SYDVKM. CDR3 length: 13 amino acids. The V end was cut by 5 bases, the J end by 9 bases, with 16 bases between. The CDR3 bases are TGTGCCAGCAGTGGCGTTTGGGGGGTCCGCTACACCTTC. This encodes CASSGVWGVRYTF.

This clonotype was recorded at least ten times. This beta chain came through as a stray read in a library set up for alpha chains, and its size says little. This rearrangement joins TRBV7-9 to TRBJ1-6; D ambiguous. The CDR3 is made up of 13 amino acids. Per germline, CDR1 SEHNR and CDR2 FQNEAQ (reference sequence). Trimming pared 4 bases from V and 6 bases from J, leaving 7 bases between. CDR3 residues: CASSSLTNSPLHF. The CDR3 region has the DNA TGTGCCAGCAGCTCGCTCACTAATTCACCCCTCCACTTT.

In its sample, this clonotype was seen a few times. Within a library made for alpha chains, this beta chain is off target, and its count is uninformative. The rearrangement joins TRBV2 to TRBJ2-3; 7 bases map to TRBD1. The CDR3 contains 15 residues. The J segment lost 3 bases and the V segment lost 1 base, leaving 4 bases of the junction unmatched. Germline lookup yields CDR1 SNHLY and CDR2 FYNNEI. The CDR3: CASSEGSRGTDTQYF. The CDR3 bases are TGTGCCAGCAGTGAAGGAAGCAGGGGGACAGATACGCAGTATTTT.

By proportion, this clonotype is medium-sized. Because this beta chain is a stray read in a library intended to capture alpha chains, its abundance should not be given much weight. The chain links TRBV3-1 to TRBJ1-1; D call uncertain. The CDR3 is made up of 12 amino acids. V lost 0 bases to trimming and J lost 6 bases, with 5 bases between them. Germline V lookup: CDR1 LGHDT, CDR2 YNNKEL (reference sequence). The CDR3, as DNA: TGTGCCAGCAGCCAAGATGGCCCTGAAGCTTTCTTT. Translated, it gives CASSQDGPEAFF.

This clonotype rates as medium-sized. This beta chain is a stray sequence in a library constructed for alpha chains; its clone size is not meaningful. The CDR3 here is CASIEGDIQYF. In nucleotides, the CDR3 is TGTGCCAGCATTGAAGGTGACATTCAGTACTTC. The chain is built from TRBV6-6 and TRBJ2-4; D uncertain. Germline V gene lookup returns CDR1 MNHNY and CDR2 SVGAGI (reference sequence). The CDR3 runs 11 residues. Trimming stripped 7 bases from V and 8 bases from J, with 9 bases between.

This clonotype has a count of ten or more. The size of this beta chain means little, since it is a stray read in a library made for alpha chains. The V gene is TRBV5-4, the J gene TRBJ2-3, with D unresolved. This CDR3 region has 14 residues. V lost 4 bases to trimming and J lost 3 bases, with 12 bases between them. In germline, CDR1 is SGHNT, CDR2 YYREEE (reference sequence). This CDR3 is CASSLDPATDTQYF. The DNA of the CDR3 is TGTGCCAGCAGCCTTGACCCCGCGACAGATACGCAGTATTTT.

Relative to its sample, this clonotype is medium-sized. This beta chain turned up in a library designed for alpha chains; as an off-target read, its abundance says little. This rearrangement joins TRBV20-1 to TRBJ2-3; D possibly corresponds to TRBD2 (5 bases). The CDR3 sequence is 13 residues long. Germline assignment: CDR1 DFQATT and CDR2 SNEGSKA (reference sequence). The V and J ends lost 6 bases and 6 bases respectively, with 16 bases between them. Here the CDR3 reads CSATTSTGDTQYF. CDR3 bases: TGCAGTGCGACGACTTCTACGGGGGATACGCAGTATTTT.